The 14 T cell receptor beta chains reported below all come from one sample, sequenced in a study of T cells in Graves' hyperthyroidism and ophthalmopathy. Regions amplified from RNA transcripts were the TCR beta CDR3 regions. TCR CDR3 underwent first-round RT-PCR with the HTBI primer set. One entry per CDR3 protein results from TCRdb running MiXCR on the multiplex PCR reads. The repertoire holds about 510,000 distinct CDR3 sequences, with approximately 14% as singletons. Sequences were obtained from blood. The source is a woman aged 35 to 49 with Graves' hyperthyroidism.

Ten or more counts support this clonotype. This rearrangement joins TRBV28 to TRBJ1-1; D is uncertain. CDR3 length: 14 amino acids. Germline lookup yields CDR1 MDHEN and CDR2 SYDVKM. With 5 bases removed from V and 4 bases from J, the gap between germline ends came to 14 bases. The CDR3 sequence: CASSALALGTEAFF. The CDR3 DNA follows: TGTGCCAGCAGTGCCCTGGCCTTGGGCACTGAAGCTTTCTTT.

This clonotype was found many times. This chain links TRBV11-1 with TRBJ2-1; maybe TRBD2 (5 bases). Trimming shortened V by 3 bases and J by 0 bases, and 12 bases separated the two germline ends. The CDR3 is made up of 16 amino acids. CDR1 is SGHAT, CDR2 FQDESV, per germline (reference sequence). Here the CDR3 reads CASSFHSESSYNEQFF. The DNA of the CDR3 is TGTGCCAGCAGCTTTCATAGCGAGAGCTCCTACAATGAGCAGTTCTTC. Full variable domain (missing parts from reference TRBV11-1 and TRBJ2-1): EAEVAQSPRYKITEKSQAVAFWCDPISGHATLYWYRQILGQGPELLVQFQDESVVDDSQLPKDRFSAERLKGVDSTLKIQPAELGDSAMYLCASSFHSESSYNEQFFGPGTRLTVL.

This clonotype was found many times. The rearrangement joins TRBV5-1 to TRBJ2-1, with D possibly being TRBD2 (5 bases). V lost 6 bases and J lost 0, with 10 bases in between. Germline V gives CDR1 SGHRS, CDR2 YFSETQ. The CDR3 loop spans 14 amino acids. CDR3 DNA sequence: TGCGCCAGCAATACTGGGAGCTCCTACAATGAGCAGTTCTTC. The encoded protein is CASNTGSSYNEQFF.

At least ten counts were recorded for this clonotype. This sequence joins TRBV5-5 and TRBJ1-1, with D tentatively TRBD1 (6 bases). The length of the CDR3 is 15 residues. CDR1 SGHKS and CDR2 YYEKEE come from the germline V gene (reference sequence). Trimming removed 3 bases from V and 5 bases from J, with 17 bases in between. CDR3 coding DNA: TGTGCCAGCAGCTCCCCAGGGGAGATTGGGACTGAAGCTTTCTTT. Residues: CASSSPGEIGTEAFF.

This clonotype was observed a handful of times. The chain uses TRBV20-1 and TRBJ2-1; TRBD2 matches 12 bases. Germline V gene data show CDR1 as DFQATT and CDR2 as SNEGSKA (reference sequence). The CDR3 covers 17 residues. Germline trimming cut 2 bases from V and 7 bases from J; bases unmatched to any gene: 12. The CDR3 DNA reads TGCAGTGCTAGATTGACCGGGACTAGCGGGTCCTCTAATGAGCAGTTCTTC. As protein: CSARLTGTSGSSNEQFF.

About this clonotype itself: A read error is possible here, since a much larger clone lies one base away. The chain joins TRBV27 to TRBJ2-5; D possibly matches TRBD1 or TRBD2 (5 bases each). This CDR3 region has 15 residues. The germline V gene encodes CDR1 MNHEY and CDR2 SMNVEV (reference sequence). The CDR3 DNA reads TGTGCCAGCAGCTGGGGGTCCCAGTACCAAGAGGCCCAGTACTTC. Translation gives CASSWGSQYQEAQYF.

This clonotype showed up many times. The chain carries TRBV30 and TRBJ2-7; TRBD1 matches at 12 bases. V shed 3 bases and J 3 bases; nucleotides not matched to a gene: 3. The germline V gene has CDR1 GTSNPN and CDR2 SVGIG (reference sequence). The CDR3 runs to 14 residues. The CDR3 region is CAWRGQGAVYEQYF. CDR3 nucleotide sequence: TGTGCCTGGAGGGGACAGGGGGCTGTCTACGAGCAGTACTTC. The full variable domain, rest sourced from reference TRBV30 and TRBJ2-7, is SQTIHQWPATLVQPVGSPLSLECTVEGTSNPNLYWYRQAAGRGLQLLFYSVGIGQISSEVPQNLSASRPQDRQFILSSKKLLLSDSGFYLCAWRGQGAVYEQYFGPGTRLTVT.

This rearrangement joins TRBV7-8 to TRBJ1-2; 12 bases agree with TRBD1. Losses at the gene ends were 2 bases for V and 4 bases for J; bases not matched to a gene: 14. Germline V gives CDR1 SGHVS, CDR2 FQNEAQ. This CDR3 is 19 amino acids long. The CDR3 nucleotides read TGTGCCAGCAGCTTACCCGGGACAGGGGGCTCGATAACGGCCTATGGCTACACCTTC. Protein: CASSLPGTGGSITAYGYTF.

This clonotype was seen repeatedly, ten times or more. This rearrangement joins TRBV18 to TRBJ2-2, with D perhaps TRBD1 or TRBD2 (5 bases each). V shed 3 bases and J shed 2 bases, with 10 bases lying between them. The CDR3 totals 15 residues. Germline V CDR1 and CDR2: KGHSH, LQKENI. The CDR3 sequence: CASSPPGTNTGELFF. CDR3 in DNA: TGTGCCAGCTCACCCCCCGGGACCAACACCGGGGAGCTGTTTTTT.

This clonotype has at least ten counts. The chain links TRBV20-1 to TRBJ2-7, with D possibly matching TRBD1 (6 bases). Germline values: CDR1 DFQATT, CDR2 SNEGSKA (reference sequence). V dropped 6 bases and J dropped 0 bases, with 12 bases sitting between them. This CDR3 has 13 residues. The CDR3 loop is CSARTDISYEQYF. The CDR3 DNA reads TGCAGTGCAAGGACAGACATCTCCTACGAGCAGTACTTC.

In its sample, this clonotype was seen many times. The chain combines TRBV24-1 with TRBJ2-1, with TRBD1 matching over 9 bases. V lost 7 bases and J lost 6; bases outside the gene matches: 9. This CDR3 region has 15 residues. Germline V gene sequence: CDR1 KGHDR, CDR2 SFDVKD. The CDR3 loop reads CATSPGQGTSNEQFF. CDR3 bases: TGTGCCACCAGCCCGGGACAGGGAACCAGCAATGAGCAGTTCTTC.

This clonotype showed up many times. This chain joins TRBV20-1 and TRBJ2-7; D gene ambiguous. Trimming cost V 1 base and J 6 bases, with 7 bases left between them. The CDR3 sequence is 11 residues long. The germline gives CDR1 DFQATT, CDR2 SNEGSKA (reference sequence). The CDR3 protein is CSARGQSEQYF. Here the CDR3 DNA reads TGCAGTGCTAGAGGGCAGAGCGAGCAGTACTTC.

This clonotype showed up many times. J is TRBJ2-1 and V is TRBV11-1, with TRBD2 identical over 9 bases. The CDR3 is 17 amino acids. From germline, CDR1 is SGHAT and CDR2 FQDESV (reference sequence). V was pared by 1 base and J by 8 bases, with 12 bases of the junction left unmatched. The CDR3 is CASSLGALAGRGYEQFF. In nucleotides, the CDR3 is TGTGCCAGCAGCTTAGGGGCGCTAGCGGGGAGGGGGTATGAGCAGTTCTTC.

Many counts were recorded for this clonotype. The CDR3 nucleotides are TGTGCCAGCAGCCTCAGGGGGCTGGACGAGCAGTACTTC. Amino acid sequence: CASSLRGLDEQYF. The chain carries TRBV3-1 and TRBJ2-7; TRBD1 matches at 8 bases. After removal of 4 bases from V and 5 bases from J, the junction contained 4 bases not matched to a gene. The germline V gene has CDR1 LGHDT and CDR2 YNNKEL (reference sequence). The CDR3 totals 13 residues.